The clone carrying this TCR beta chain was detected many times. Its antigen is currently unknown. Amplification targeted TCR beta CDR3 regions from RNA transcripts. HTBI primers were employed in a first-round RT-PCR of the TCR CDR3. TCRdb fed the multiplex PCR reads into MiXCR, producing one record per CDR3 protein. The sample has about 600,000 distinct CDR3 sequences, 16% seen once; the top ten hold about 3.5%. The record originates from a study of T cells in Graves' hyperthyroidism and ophthalmopathy. Enrolled ophthalmopathy patients presented with a Clinical Activity Score of at least 3, a NOSPECS grade of at least 4, and disease duration under 3 months. PBMCs stemmed from under 11 ml fresh peripheral blood. The CDR3 runs 15 residues. The germline V gene has CDR1 SGHTA and CDR2 FQGTGA. J was trimmed by 4 bases and V by 3 bases; bases with no gene match: 4. Points from the study as a whole: Most expanded thyroid clonotypes above 0.001 recurred in blood.

Specimen: blood. This sequence was found in a woman in her thirties or forties with Graves' ophthalmopathy. This chain connects TRBV7-3 to TRBJ2-1; 9 bases fit TRBD2. The CDR3 here is CASSFEAGGYNEQFF. The DNA for the CDR3 is TGTGCCAGCAGCTTTGAGGCGGGAGGGTACAATGAGCAGTTCTTC.